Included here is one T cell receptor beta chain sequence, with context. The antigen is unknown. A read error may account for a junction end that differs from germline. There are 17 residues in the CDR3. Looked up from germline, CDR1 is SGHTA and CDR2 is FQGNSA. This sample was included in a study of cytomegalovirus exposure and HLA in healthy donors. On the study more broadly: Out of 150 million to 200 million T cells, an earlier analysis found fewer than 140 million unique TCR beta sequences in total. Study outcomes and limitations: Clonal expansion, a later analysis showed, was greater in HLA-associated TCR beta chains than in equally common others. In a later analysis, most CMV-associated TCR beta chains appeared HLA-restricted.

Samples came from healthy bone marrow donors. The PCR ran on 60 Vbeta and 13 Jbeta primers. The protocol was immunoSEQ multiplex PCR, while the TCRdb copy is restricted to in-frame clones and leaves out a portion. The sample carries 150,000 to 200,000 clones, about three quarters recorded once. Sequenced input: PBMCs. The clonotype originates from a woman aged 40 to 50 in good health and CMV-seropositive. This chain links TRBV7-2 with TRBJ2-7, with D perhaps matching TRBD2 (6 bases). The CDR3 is CASSLGLAGTITYELYF. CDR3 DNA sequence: TGTGCCAGCAGCTTAGGTCTTGCGGGAACTATAACCTACGAGCTGTACTTC.